This T cell receptor beta chain was identified in a study of blood T cell repertoires in COVID-19. Study details: COVID-19 samples collected from the United States, Italy and Spain covered acute and convalescent phases. PBMCs, B-cell-depleted T cells, or T cells provided the cDNA or gDNA that made up the material.

Seattle participants joined during active infection and were tracked over time. The V gene's germline CDR1 is MNHEY and CDR2 SVGEGT. CDR3 length equals 16 residues. J gave up 7 bases and V 4 bases, and 8 bases lay outside the gene matches. Original methodology: Cell counts per sample came from amplifying reference gene primers. Method: immunoSEQ multiplex PCR; TCRdb's copy keeps in-frame clones and lacks some. The V and J calls and clone size are taken from that table; D and trimming were inferred from the DNA. Counted here are roughly 100,000 clones, 80% to 95% occurring once; the ten biggest clones make up around 1.9%.

This clonotype was obtained from a woman in her forties or fifties with COVID-19, enrolled during active disease. Sequences were obtained from peripheral blood. This sequence joins TRBV6-2 or TRBV6-3 and TRBJ2-3; TRBD2 matches at 13 bases. The CDR3 sequence is CASSSGLAGSENTQYF. DNA of the CDR3: TGTGCCAGCAGTTCGGGACTAGCGGGATCCGAGAATACGCAGTATTTT.